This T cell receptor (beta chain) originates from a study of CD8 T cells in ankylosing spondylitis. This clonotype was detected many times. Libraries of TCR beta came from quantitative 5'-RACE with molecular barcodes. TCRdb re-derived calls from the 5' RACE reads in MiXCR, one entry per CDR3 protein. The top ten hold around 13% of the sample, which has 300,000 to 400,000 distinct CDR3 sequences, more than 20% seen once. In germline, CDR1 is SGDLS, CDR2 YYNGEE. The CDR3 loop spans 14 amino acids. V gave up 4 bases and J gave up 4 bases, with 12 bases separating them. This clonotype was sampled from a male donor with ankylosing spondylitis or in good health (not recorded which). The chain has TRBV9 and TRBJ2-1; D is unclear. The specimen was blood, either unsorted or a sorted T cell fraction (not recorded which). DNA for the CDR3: TGTGCCAGCAGCCCCCCGACCCCATACAATGAGCAGTTCTTC. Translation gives CASSPPTPYNEQFF.